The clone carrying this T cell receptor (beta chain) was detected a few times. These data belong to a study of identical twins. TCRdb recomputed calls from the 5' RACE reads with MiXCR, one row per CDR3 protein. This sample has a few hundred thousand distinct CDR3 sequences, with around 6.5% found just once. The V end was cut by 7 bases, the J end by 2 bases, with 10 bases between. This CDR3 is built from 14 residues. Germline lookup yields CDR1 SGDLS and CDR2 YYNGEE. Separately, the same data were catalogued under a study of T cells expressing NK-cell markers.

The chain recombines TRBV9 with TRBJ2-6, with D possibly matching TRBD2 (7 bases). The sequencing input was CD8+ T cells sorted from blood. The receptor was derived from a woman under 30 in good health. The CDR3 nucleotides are TGTGCCAGCCGGGGGGCTGCTGGGGCCAACGTCCTGACTTTC. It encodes CASRGAAGANVLTF.